These 15 T cell receptor beta chains came from one sample sequenced in a study of T-cell memory formation after mild COVID-19. TCRdb re-analysed the 5' RACE reads in MiXCR, keeping a single row per CDR3 protein. The table records about 620,000 distinct CDR3 sequences, roughly 18% of them present only once. The source material was PBMCs or a T cell subset sorted from them (not recorded which). The receptors come from an adult woman who had mild COVID-19 (a few samples of this study predate the infection). Cell type and time point are not known.

A few counts support this clonotype. The rearrangement links TRBV5-1 to TRBJ1-4, with TRBD1 identical over 7 bases. J lost 8 bases, V lost 3 bases, and 10 bases had no gene match. The CDR3 sequence is 15 residues long. Germline V gene data show CDR1 as SGHRS and CDR2 as YFSETQ. The CDR3 protein is CASSSSGQPSEKLFF. The CDR3 coding sequence is TGCGCCAGCAGCTCATCGGGACAGCCTAGCGAAAAACTGTTTTTT.

The CDR3 loop is CASSQSGARGYTF. The CDR3 DNA reads as TGTGCCAGCAGCCAATCCGGGGCGAGAGGCTACACCTTC. The chain recombines TRBV3-1 with TRBJ1-2; tentatively, D is TRBD1 (5 bases). This CDR3 is built from 13 residues. Germline CDR1 and CDR2: LGHDT and YNNKEL (reference sequence). Deletions cut 2 bases from V and 8 bases from J, with 12 bases between.

The rearrangement joins TRBV7-2 to TRBJ2-3; perhaps TRBD2 as D (6 bases). Germline CDR1 reads SGHTA; CDR2 reads FQGNSA. The CDR3 extends over 17 amino acids. Trimming took off 5 bases at V and 0 bases at J, with 18 bases between the two ends. The CDR3 loop reads CASSKGGRGTSTDTQYF. The DNA for the CDR3 is TGTGCCAGCAGCAAGGGAGGCCGGGGAACTAGCACAGATACGCAGTATTTT.

The rearrangement links TRBV6-5 to TRBJ2-7, with D perhaps matching TRBD2 (6 bases). V was shortened by 2 bases and J by 2 bases, with 19 bases between the two germline ends. This CDR3 contains 17 residues. Germline assignment: CDR1 MNHEY and CDR2 SVGAGI. This chain's CDR3 is CASSYPSGAGPAYEQYF. The CDR3 region has the DNA TGTGCCAGCAGTTACCCGAGTGGTGCGGGGCCAGCCTACGAGCAGTACTTC.

There are a few counts of this clonotype. The CDR3 sequence is CASSQDRGAGDSEQYF. The CDR3 DNA reads TGTGCCAGCAGCCAAGATCGTGGGGCAGGGGATTCGGAGCAGTACTTC. The chain combines TRBV4-2 with TRBJ2-7, with D perhaps matching TRBD1 (6 bases). This CDR3 has 16 amino acids. The V gene lost 0 bases and the J gene lost 7 bases, with 19 bases spanning the gap. Germline CDR1 and CDR2: LGHNA and YNFKEQ.

J is TRBJ1-2 and V is TRBV12-3 or TRBV12-4; TRBD1 matches at 7 bases. CDR3 length: 14 residues. V trimming: 5 bases; J trimming: 4 bases; junction bases outside the gene matches: 7. Written as DNA, the CDR3 is TGTGCCAGCAGTCAGGGACAGATTTCCTATGGCTACACCTTC. Amino acid sequence: CASSQGQISYGYTF.

V and J are TRBV18 and TRBJ2-1; a weak D match, TRBD2 (5 bases). The V gene's germline CDR1 is KGHSH and CDR2 LQKENI. The length of the CDR3 is 18 residues. V gave up 1 base and J gave up 4 bases, with 20 bases separating them. In nucleotides, the CDR3 is TGTGCCAGCTCACCACGGGAAACGTTTAGCGAGAGATACAATGAGCAGTTCTTC. Residues: CASSPRETFSERYNEQFF.

This clonotype has only a few counts. The chain has TRBV7-2 and TRBJ2-7; 8 bases align to TRBD2. The ends lost 5 bases at V and 2 bases at J; junction bases unmatched: 8. There are 15 residues in the CDR3. Germline V gene lookup returns CDR1 SGHTA and CDR2 FQGNSA. The CDR3 DNA follows: TGTGCCAGCAGCCGGGGGGGGCTCCAGCCCTACGAGCAGTACTTC. It translates to CASSRGGLQPYEQYF.

J is TRBJ1-1 and V is TRBV4-1; D gene uncertain. This CDR3 contains 15 residues. Germline CDR1 and CDR2: MGHRA and YSYEKL. V lost 3 bases and J lost 1, with 12 bases in between. CDR3 nucleotides: TGCGCCAGCAGCCACGGCGAAACAGCGAACACTGAAGCTTTCTTT. Translating gives CASSHGETANTEAFF.

V usage is TRBV11-2 and J usage is TRBJ2-3; 14 nucleotides match TRBD2. Trimming removed 5 bases from V and 2 bases from J; junction bases left unmatched: 6. The CDR3 length is 17 residues. Germline CDR1 and CDR2: SGHAT and FQNNGV. CDR3 bases: TGTGCCAGCAGCCAGGGGACTAGCGGGGGTTACACAGATACGCAGTATTTT. Translating gives CASSQGTSGGYTDTQYF.

The chain links TRBV10-3 to TRBJ2-1; D is perhaps TRBD2 (5 bases). Trimming took 5 bases from V and 10 from J, leaving 18 bases between them. Germline loops: CDR1 ENHRY, CDR2 SYGVKD. The CDR3 consists of 14 residues. In DNA form, the CDR3 reads TGTGCCATCAGTAAACCTTCGACTATGTCCGAGCAGTTCTTC. Amino acids: CAISKPSTMSEQFF.

This clonotype was detected a few times. The J gene is TRBJ2-7, the V gene TRBV6-6; TRBD1 might be the D (7 bases). The CDR3 totals 13 residues. Germline lookup yields CDR1 MNHNY and CDR2 SVGAGI (reference sequence). V gave up 6 bases and J gave up 3 bases, with 12 bases separating them. The CDR3 spells CASSSRGDYEQYF. In DNA, the CDR3 is TGTGCCAGCAGCTCCAGGGGGGACTACGAGCAGTACTTC.

The rearrangement joins TRBV11-1 to TRBJ2-7; 15 bases map to TRBD2. Germline assignment: CDR1 SGHAT and CDR2 FQDESV (reference sequence). This CDR3 is built from 18 residues. The V gene end was trimmed by 4 bases and the J gene end by 0 bases; junction bases not matched to a gene: 7. The CDR3 coding sequence is TGTGCCAGCAGCTCACCGGGACTAGCGGGGGGAATCTCCTACGAGCAGTACTTC. It translates to CASSSPGLAGGISYEQYF.

This clonotype was picked up many times. The chain has TRBV10-3 and TRBJ1-5, with D possibly being TRBD1 (6 bases). Germline V lookup: CDR1 ENHRY, CDR2 SYGVKD. The CDR3 has 15 residues. Trimming removed 7 bases from V and 1 base from J, with 14 bases in between. The CDR3 DNA follows: TGTGCCATCAAACAGGGTTTAGAAAGCAATCAGCCCCAGCATTTT. Residues: CAIKQGLESNQPQHF.

This clonotype was recorded once. The genes are TRBV20-1 and TRBJ2-3; 9 bases map to TRBD2. CDR3 length: 15 residues. Per the germline V gene, CDR1 is DFQATT and CDR2 is SNEGSKA (reference sequence). The J segment lost 0 bases and the V segment lost 3 bases, leaving 4 bases of the junction unmatched. CDR3: CSASNLAGSTDTQYF. Written as DNA, the CDR3 is TGCAGTGCTAGCAACCTAGCGGGGAGCACAGATACGCAGTATTTT.